The rows below give T cell receptor beta chains drawn from one sample of a study of cytotoxic CD8 clonotypes in ibrutinib-treated CLL. The assay was immunoSEQ multiplex PCR, and TCRdb's table has in-frame clones only and misses some. Found here are about 160,000 clones, 70% to 90% of them singletons; the top ten hold 3% to 3.5%. Sequenced material: PBMCs, taken at disease progression, from a patient treated with ibrutinib. The receptors were gathered from a human donor with chronic lymphocytic leukemia. The conserved cysteine and the conserved F or W are not part of the CDR3 here. Size tells how often a clone was seen (once, few, many) or the class of an expanded clone, and some rows leave it out.

v_gene	j_gene	abundance	CDR3aa
TRBV5-4	TRBJ1-1	.	ASSDRTGATEAF
TRBV6-5	TRBJ1-2	.	ASRGGHIYGYT
TRBV7-2	TRBJ1-1	.	ASSSTGPRWEAF
TRBV19	TRBJ1-1	.	ASSRVLMTGDGTEAF
TRBV9	TRBJ2-2	.	ASSVVRGATGELF
TRBV7-3	TRBJ1-1	once	ASSLSVRTGEAF
TRBV2	TRBJ2-7	.	ASSEVAGSYEQY
TRBV5-5	TRBJ1-2	.	ASSPAIQRSYGYT
TRBV15	TRBJ2-3	.	ATSRTKNLSGGVRY
TRBV4-1	TRBJ1-1	.	ASSQEPGGGTEAF
TRBV11-3	TRBJ2-2	once	ASSLRTGPNTGELF
TRBV18	TRBJ2-7	once	ASYKKGQGVDEQY
TRBV11-2	TRBJ1-1	.	ASSFRQGNTEAF
TRBV18	TRBJ1-3	.	ASSPTRDRNTIY
TRBV5-8	TRBJ2-3	.	ASSFTTDTQY
TRBV19	TRBJ1-5	.	ASRGRRTDKLHQPQH
TRBV6-6	TRBJ2-7	.	ASSYVSSYEQY
TRBV20-1	TRBJ2-7	.	SAKGADEQY
TRBV9	TRBJ2-3	.	ASSVSSRGTDTQY
TRBV4-3	TRBJ1-1	.	ASSQHLSGSGAF
TRBV7-9	TRBJ1-1	.	ASSPVLTANTEAF
TRBV4-3	TRBJ1-5	once	ASSQDFRGGGDQPQH
TRBV27	TRBJ2-2	.	ASSLGLGQGVPNTGELF
TRBV5-1	TRBJ2-7	.	ASSSSSYEQY
TRBV28	TRBJ2-3	.	ASSPGRRDTDTQY
TRBV7-2	TRBJ2-1	.	ASSEREVFEQF
TRBV6-5	TRBJ2-7	.	ASSYDHGTGSEQY
TRBV9	TRBJ2-3	.	ASSGAPDTQY
TRBV28	TRBJ1-3	.	ASSLRRGAKLGNTIY
TRBV18	TRBJ1-5	.	ASSPLARGRDNQPQH
TRBV12-5	TRBJ1-5	once	ASGLPTGPDQPQH
TRBV7-6	TRBJ2-1	.	ASSIVAGGPKNEQF
TRBV10-2	TRBJ2-6	.	ASSEYGRAESSGANVLT
TRBV19	TRBJ1-5	few	ASSPPRSGVLSQH
TRBV5-6	TRBJ2-1	.	ASSFVVLAGHNEQF
TRBV28	TRBJ1-1	.	ASRRGGGPDTEAF
TRBV5-1	TRBJ1-1	.	ASSLASGNEAF
TRBV6-5	TRBJ2-1	few	ASSLYNEQF
TRBV29-1	TRBJ2-7	.	SVRGSGMYEQY
TRBV6-6	TRBJ2-2	.	ASIPRLAENTGELF
TRBV28	TRBJ2-2	.	ASSLYGSGTGELF